This T cell receptor (beta chain) emerged from a study of shared clonotypes between healthy human individuals. Measured with immunoSEQ multiplex PCR; TCRdb has only the in-frame clones, and not every one. This sample has millions of clones; over 85% occur once, and the top ten carry about 0.13%. Trimming pared 2 bases from V and 4 bases from J, leaving 11 bases between. This CDR3 is 13 amino acids long. Germline CDR1 is GTSNPN and CDR2 is SVGIG (reference sequence). The sample was naive CD4+ T cells sorted from blood. Subset: CD45RA+ positively selected. The clonotype was recovered from a man between 18 and 29 years old in good health. The chain uses TRBV30 and TRBJ1-2; perhaps TRBD1 as D (6 bases). The CDR3 here is CAWSRGGRYGYTF. DNA of the CDR3: TGTGCCTGGAGTAGAGGGGGTCGCTATGGCTACACCTTC.